The 24 T cell receptor beta chains below all came from one sample that was sequenced in a study of T cells in Graves' hyperthyroidism and ophthalmopathy. RNA transcripts served as the template for amplifying TCR beta CDR3 regions. The HTBI primer set served for first-round RT-PCR of the TCR CDR3. Each CDR3 protein gets one entry after TCRdb re-called the multiplex PCR reads with MiXCR. This sample has 360,000 or so distinct CDR3 sequences, with 15% to 20% found just once. Material for sequencing was blood. These receptors originate from a woman aged 18-35 years with Graves' hyperthyroidism.

This clonotype has a handful of counts. DNA for the CDR3: TGTGCCAGCACCCGGTCCGGGAGATACACCGGGGAGCTGTTTTTT. Translation gives CASTRSGRYTGELFF. The rearrangement links TRBV28 to TRBJ2-2; a possible D gene is TRBD2 (6 bases). The CDR3 covers 15 residues. Germline CDR1 and CDR2: MDHEN and SYDVKM. V was pared by 7 bases and J by 3 bases, with 15 bases between.

The chain is built from TRBV6-1 and TRBJ1-1; possible D gene TRBD1, 6 bases. The CDR3 loop spans 13 amino acids. Germline CDR1 is MNHNS and CDR2 is SASEGT. Trimming took off 7 bases at V and 8 bases at J, with 17 bases between the two ends. CDR3 protein: CASNRDLLGEAFF. The CDR3 nucleotides are TGTGCCAGCAACAGGGACCTACTAGGGGAAGCTTTCTTT.

This clonotype was picked up many times. J is TRBJ2-7 and V is TRBV28; D call uncertain. CDR3 length: 12 residues. V gave up 5 bases and J gave up 3 bases, with 8 bases separating them. Germline loops: CDR1 MDHEN, CDR2 SYDVKM. The CDR3 protein is CASSKSNYEQYF. CDR3 nucleotides: TGTGCCAGCAGTAAGTCCAACTACGAGCAGTACTTC.

The chain uses TRBV15 and TRBJ1-6, with 9 bases lining up with TRBD1. The V gene's germline CDR1 is LNHNV and CDR2 YYDKDF (reference sequence). With 7 bases clipped from V and 9 bases from J, the junction kept 7 bases outside the gene matches. The CDR3 spans 14 residues. The CDR3 spells CATTPHRGLSPLHF. CDR3 coding DNA: TGTGCCACCACCCCCCACAGGGGGCTTTCACCCCTCCACTTT.

This clonotype was seen at least ten times. The chain links TRBV2 to TRBJ2-7; D gene ambiguous. Trimming left V 6 bases short and J 4 bases short, with 16 bases between. The CDR3 consists of 14 residues. CDR1 and CDR2 from the germline V gene are SNHLY and FYNNEI. The CDR3 nucleotides are TGTGCCAGCAGCCCACTTGAGACGCCTTACGAGCAGTACTTC. This sequence encodes CASSPLETPYEQYF.

The table lists this clonotype with a count of one. The V gene is TRBV19, the J gene TRBJ2-7; 12 bases match TRBD2. The CDR3 covers 15 residues. In germline, CDR1 is LNHDA, CDR2 SQIVND (reference sequence). The V segment lost 4 bases and the J segment 3 bases; nucleotides outside the gene matches: 4. The CDR3 bases are TGTGCCAGTAGTAGGACTAGCGGGGACTTCTACGAGCAGTACTTC. This codes for CASSRTSGDFYEQYF.

Only a few counts were recorded for this clonotype. This chain connects TRBV3-1 to TRBJ2-2; D gene uncertain. The germline CDR1 and CDR2 sequences are LGHDT and YNNKEL (reference sequence). Trimming removed 6 bases from V and 0 bases from J, with 8 bases in between. The CDR3 totals 14 residues. The CDR3 spells CASSLHTNTGELFF. The CDR3 nucleotides are TGTGCCAGCAGTTTACACACGAACACCGGGGAGCTGTTTTTT.

This clonotype has at least ten counts. The genes are TRBV25-1 and TRBJ2-7; TRBD1 agrees at 8 bases. The germline V gene has CDR1 MGHDK and CDR2 SYGVNS. V lost 8 bases, J lost 5 bases, and 8 bases stayed unmatched. The CDR3 consists of 13 residues. CDR3 bases: TGTGCCAGCCCTAGGGACAGGCCCCACGAGCAGTACTTC. As protein: CASPRDRPHEQYF.

This clonotype occurred many times. The chain uses TRBV15 and TRBJ1-2, with D hard to call. The germline V gene encodes CDR1 LNHNV and CDR2 YYDKDF (reference sequence). This CDR3 contains 14 residues. Trimming left V 2 bases short and J 1 base short, with 8 bases between. The DNA of the CDR3 is TGTGCCACCAGCAGAACCAGAATTAACTATGGCTACACCTTC. Amino acids: CATSRTRINYGYTF.

This clonotype occurred many times. J is TRBJ2-7 and V is TRBV6-5; 7 bases map to TRBD1. Germline CDR1 reads MNHEY; CDR2 reads SVGAGI. The CDR3 has 15 amino acids. V dropped 0 bases and J dropped 1; count of bases not matched to a gene: 3. The CDR3 here is CASSYSGQRSYEQYF. CDR3 DNA: TGTGCCAGCAGTTACTCGGGACAGAGATCCTACGAGCAGTACTTC.

This clonotype was detected many times. The chain uses TRBV20-1 and TRBJ1-1, with 9 bases lining up with TRBD1. Germline values: CDR1 DFQATT, CDR2 SNEGSKA (reference sequence). There are 16 residues in the CDR3. The ends lost 0 bases at V and 0 bases at J; junction bases unmatched: 5. CDR3 bases: TGCAGTGCTAGAGATGGGACAGGGTGGATGAACACTGAAGCTTTCTTT. Protein: CSARDGTGWMNTEAFF.

This clonotype was picked up many times. The rearrangement joins TRBV25-1 to TRBJ2-2; tentative D call: TRBD2 (5 bases). V lost 3 bases and J 7 bases, leaving 15 bases between the germline ends. The CDR3 runs 15 residues. Germline lookup yields CDR1 MGHDK and CDR2 SYGVNS. CDR3 in amino acids: CASSDIAARVGELFF. In DNA form, the CDR3 reads TGTGCCAGCAGTGATATCGCAGCGAGGGTCGGGGAGCTGTTTTTT.

This clonotype was seen ten or more times. The CDR3 sequence is CRSEGARSYEQYF. Written as DNA, the CDR3 is TGCAGATCTGAGGGGGCTCGCTCCTACGAGCAGTACTTC. V gene TRBV20-1 combines with J gene TRBJ2-7; 7 bases line up with TRBD1. The CDR3 is made up of 13 amino acids. Germline loops: CDR1 DFQATT, CDR2 SNEGSKA (reference sequence).

This clonotype was recorded at least ten times. V is TRBV20-1 and J is TRBJ1-5; D is unclear. Trimming removed 0 bases from V and 2 bases from J, with 17 bases in between. CDR3 length equals 17 residues. Germline assignment: CDR1 DFQATT and CDR2 SNEGSKA (reference sequence). CDR3 in amino acids: CSARDRFRNGRNQPQHF. The CDR3 nucleotides read TGCAGTGCTAGAGATCGATTTCGCAATGGTCGCAATCAGCCCCAGCATTTT.

There are many counts of this clonotype. J is TRBJ2-7 and V is TRBV27; the match to TRBD1 covers 9 bases. Germline-derived CDR1 and CDR2 are MNHEY and SMNVEV (reference sequence). The CDR3 loop spans 15 amino acids. The V and J ends lost 0 bases and 5 bases, in that order; junction bases with no gene match: 5. The CDR3 region has the DNA TGTGCCAGCAGTTTATCAGGACAGGGGATCGACGAGCAGTACTTC. Translated: CASSLSGQGIDEQYF.

This clonotype was recorded at least ten times. This chain joins TRBV4-1 and TRBJ2-7; D may correspond to TRBD1 or TRBD2 (5 bases each). Germline-derived CDR1 and CDR2 are MGHRA and YSYEKL. Between the trimmed V and J ends, which lost 5 bases and 0 bases, there was a span of 17 bases. The length of the CDR3 is 16 residues. CDR3 DNA sequence: TGCGCCAGCAGCAAAGGTGAGGGACCGAGCTCCTACGAGCAGTACTTC. The encoded protein is CASSKGEGPSSYEQYF.

This clonotype showed up just a few times. This rearrangement joins TRBV18 to TRBJ1-2; TRBD1 agrees at 9 bases. CDR1 KGHSH and CDR2 LQKENI come from the germline V gene. The CDR3 is 16 amino acids. V lost 3 bases and J lost 0; bases outside the gene matches: 5. The CDR3 bases are TGTGCCAGCTCACCTACAGGGGGCCAGACTAACTATGGCTACACCTTC. As protein: CASSPTGGQTNYGYTF.

Many counts were recorded for this clonotype. The V and J genes are TRBV30 and TRBJ1-1; 10 bases agree with TRBD1. Germline lookup yields CDR1 GTSNPN and CDR2 SVGIG (reference sequence). The CDR3 length is 15 residues. Trimming removed 8 bases from V and 0 bases from J; junction bases left unmatched: 9. CDR3 in amino acids: CAVLPGTGVNTEAFF. The CDR3 DNA reads TGTGCCGTGCTTCCCGGGACAGGGGTGAACACTGAAGCTTTCTTT.

This clonotype was picked up a small number of times. The CDR3 does not close with the conserved phenylalanine or tryptophan, likely indicating a read error. The gene calls are TRBV5-1 and TRBJ1-1; 7 bases line up with TRBD1. After removal of 4 bases from V and 4 bases from J, the junction contained 13 bases not matched to a gene. CDR3 size: 16 residues. The germline V gene encodes CDR1 SGHRS and CDR2 YFSETQ. CDR3 loop: CASSPRGGGGSTEAFS. The DNA of the CDR3 is TGCGCCAGCAGCCCCAGGGGGGGAGGTGGGAGCACTGAAGCTTTCTCT.

This clonotype was recorded at least ten times. V is TRBV28 and J is TRBJ2-6; 7 bases align to TRBD2. Looked up from germline, CDR1 is MDHEN and CDR2 is SYDVKM. The CDR3 has 16 residues. The J segment lost 2 bases and the V segment lost 8 bases, leaving 9 bases of the junction unmatched. The CDR3 loop is CASAAAGSPGANVLTF. The CDR3, as DNA: TGTGCCAGCGCAGCAGCGGGGAGCCCTGGGGCCAACGTCCTGACTTTC.

This rearrangement joins TRBV7-2 to TRBJ2-7; maybe TRBD1 (6 bases). Germline lookup yields CDR1 SGHTA and CDR2 FQGNSA. This CDR3 region has 13 residues. Trimming shortened V by 3 bases and J by 6 bases, and 12 bases separated the two germline ends. The CDR3 is CASSFGPGVEQYF. The CDR3 region has the DNA TGTGCCAGCAGCTTTGGGCCAGGGGTCGAGCAGTACTTC.

Ten or more counts support this clonotype. V gene TRBV20-1 combines with J gene TRBJ1-5; 7 bases match TRBD1. Germline CDR1 and CDR2: DFQATT and SNEGSKA (reference sequence). The V and J ends lost 3 bases and 3 bases, in that order; junction bases with no gene match: 2. This CDR3 comprises 13 residues. CDR3 bases: TGCAGTGCTAGGGGGACAGCCAATCAGCCCCAGCATTTT. This codes for CSARGTANQPQHF.

This clonotype showed up many times. The chain joins TRBV10-2 to TRBJ1-1; D is possibly TRBD1 (5 bases). The CDR3 runs to 16 residues. Germline assignment: CDR1 WSHSY and CDR2 SAAADI. V was clipped by 5 bases and J by 5 bases, with 21 bases between them. For the CDR3, the DNA is TGCGCCAGCAGTCCGGCTCTGGGGGGGATACGGACTGAAGCTTTCTTT. This translates into CASSPALGGIRTEAFF.

As to this clonotype: It may be a read error: a sequence one base away is much more abundant. This CDR3 fails to terminate in the conserved phenylalanine or tryptophan, so it likely reflects a read error. This CDR3 reads CAITTATGNTIYY. CDR3 nucleotide sequence: TGTGCCATCACTACGGCGACAGGAAACACCATATATTAT. The J gene is TRBJ1-3, the V gene TRBV10-3; D unclear. V was cut by 7 bases and J by 4 bases, with 11 bases left in between. The CDR3 runs 13 residues. The germline gives CDR1 ENHRY, CDR2 SYGVKD.